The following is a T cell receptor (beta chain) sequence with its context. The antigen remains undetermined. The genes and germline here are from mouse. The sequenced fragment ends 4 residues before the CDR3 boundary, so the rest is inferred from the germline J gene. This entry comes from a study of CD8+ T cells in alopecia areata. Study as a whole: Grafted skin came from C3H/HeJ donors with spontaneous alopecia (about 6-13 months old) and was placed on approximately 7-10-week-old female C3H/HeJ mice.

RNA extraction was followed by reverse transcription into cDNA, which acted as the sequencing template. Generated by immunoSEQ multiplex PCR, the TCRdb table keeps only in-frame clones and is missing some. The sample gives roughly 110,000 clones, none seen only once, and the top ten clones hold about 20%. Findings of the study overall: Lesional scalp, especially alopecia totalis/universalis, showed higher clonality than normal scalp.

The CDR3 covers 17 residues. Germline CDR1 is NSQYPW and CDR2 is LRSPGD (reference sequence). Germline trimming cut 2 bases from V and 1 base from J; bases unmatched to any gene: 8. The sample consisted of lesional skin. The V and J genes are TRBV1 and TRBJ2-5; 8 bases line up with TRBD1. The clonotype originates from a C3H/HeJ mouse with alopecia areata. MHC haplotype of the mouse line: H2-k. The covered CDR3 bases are TGCACCTGCAGTGCAAGGCAGGGGGCGCTTGACCAAGAC. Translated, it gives CTCSARQGALDQD. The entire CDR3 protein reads CTCSARQGALDQDTQYF.